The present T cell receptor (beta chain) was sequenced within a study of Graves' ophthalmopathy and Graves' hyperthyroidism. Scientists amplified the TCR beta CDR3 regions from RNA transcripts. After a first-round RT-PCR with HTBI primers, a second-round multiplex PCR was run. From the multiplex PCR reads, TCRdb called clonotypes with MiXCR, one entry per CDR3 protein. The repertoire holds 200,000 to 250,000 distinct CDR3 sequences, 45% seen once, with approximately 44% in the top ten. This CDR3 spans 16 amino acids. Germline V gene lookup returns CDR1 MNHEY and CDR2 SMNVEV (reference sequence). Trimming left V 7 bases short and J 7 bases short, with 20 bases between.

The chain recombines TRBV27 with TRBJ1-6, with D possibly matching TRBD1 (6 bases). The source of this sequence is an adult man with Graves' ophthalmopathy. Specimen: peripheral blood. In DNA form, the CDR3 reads TGTGCCAGCAAGGTGGGGGGGGCTTCGTCCAATTCACCCCTCCACTTT. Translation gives CASKVGGASSNSPLHF.